This record looks at one TCR beta chain sequence and its context. The sample is drawn from a study of blood T cell repertoires in COVID-19. Data came from immunoSEQ multiplex PCR; TCRdb stores just in-frame clones and leaves some out. The profile shows about 50,000 clones, 87% of them singletons. The receptor was derived from a woman at least 80 years old with COVID-19, enrolled during active disease. Sequenced input: peripheral blood.

CDR3 protein: CASSYAGGNSYEQYF. CDR3 bases: TGTGCCAGCAGTTACGCGGGGGGGAACTCCTACGAGCAGTACTTC. V gene TRBV6-6 combines with J gene TRBJ2-7; the match to TRBD2 covers 9 bases. The CDR3 spans 15 residues. V trimming: 2 bases; J trimming: 0 bases; junction bases outside the gene matches: 2. Germline lookup yields CDR1 MNHNY and CDR2 SVGAGI (reference sequence).